The 27 T cell receptor beta chains in this list originate from one sample, sequenced in a study of blood T cells in healthy people across ages. The second PCR ran about 6 to 12 cycles with a sample-barcoded 5' primer and J-beta primers. TCRdb fed the 5' RACE reads into MiXCR, producing one record per CDR3 protein. The table includes some 1.5 million distinct CDR3 sequences, roughly 27% detected once. Source material: blood. All receptors come from a woman in her twenties or thirties in good health.

CDR3 residues: CATSADTYNYGYTF. The CDR3 region has the DNA TGTGCCACCAGCGCAGACACTTATAACTATGGCTACACCTTC. This chain joins TRBV15 and TRBJ1-2; D is unclear. The CDR3 loop spans 14 amino acids. Germline V gives CDR1 LNHNV, CDR2 YYDKDF (reference sequence). The V end lost 5 bases, the J end lost 1 base, and 11 bases lay between the germline ends.

This CDR3 reads CASSLGDLEPRETQYF. CDR3 nucleotides: TGCGCCAGCAGCTTGGGGGACTTAGAACCTAGGGAGACCCAGTACTTC. This chain uses TRBV5-1 with TRBJ2-7; tentative D call: TRBD2 (6 bases). The better agreement between TRBJ2-5 and the DNA end casts doubt on the J call. CDR3 size: 16 residues. Germline V gene lookup returns CDR1 SGHRS and CDR2 YFSETQ.

The rearrangement links TRBV10-1 to TRBJ2-1, with 8 bases aligning to TRBD1. CDR1 and CDR2 (germline): WNHNN, SYGVQD (reference sequence). CDR3 length: 16 residues. Trimming removed 1 base from V and 6 bases from J; junction bases left unmatched: 8. As DNA, the CDR3 is TGCGCCAGCAGTGAGTTTATGAGGACAGGGCCCAATGAGCAGTTCTTC. Its protein product is CASSEFMRTGPNEQFF.

The V gene is TRBV11-2, the J gene TRBJ2-1, with D possibly matching TRBD2 (6 bases). The CDR3 has 15 amino acids. Germline V gene data show CDR1 as SGHAT and CDR2 as FQNNGV. The ends were cut back, 5 bases at V and 6 bases at J, with 17 bases in the middle. This CDR3 reads CASSGEAGWVNEQFF. For the CDR3, the DNA is TGTGCCAGCAGCGGAGAAGCGGGTTGGGTCAATGAGCAGTTCTTC.

Here the CDR3 DNA reads TGTGCCACCAGTGGCGGACAGAGCACAGATACGCAGTATTTT. This sequence encodes CATSGGQSTDTQYF. This rearrangement joins TRBV24-1 to TRBJ2-3; maybe TRBD1 (6 bases). Germline V gene data show CDR1 as KGHDR and CDR2 as SFDVKD. Deletions cut 5 bases from V and 0 bases from J, with 8 bases between. The CDR3 runs to 14 residues.

This clonotype appeared many times. Compared with germline, one end of the junction differs, possibly owing to a read error. The genes are TRBV12-3 or TRBV12-4 and TRBJ1-5, with a tentative D call TRBD1 (6 bases). This CDR3 has 14 amino acids. CDR3 sequence: CASSLTGPGQPQHF. The CDR3 coding sequence is TGCGCCAGCAGCCTTACAGGGCCGGGGCAGCCCCAGCATTTT.

This clonotype was recorded at least ten times. The J gene is TRBJ1-2, the V gene TRBV4-1; 7 nucleotides agree with TRBD1. V trimming: 3 bases; J trimming: 7 bases; junction bases outside the gene matches: 11. Germline V CDR1 and CDR2: MGHRA, YSYEKL. This CDR3 has 15 residues. The CDR3 spells CASSHRKTGLRGYTF. CDR3 bases: TGCGCCAGCAGCCATCGGAAGACAGGGTTGCGTGGCTACACCTTC.

This clonotype was detected a few times. The genes are TRBV20-1 and TRBJ1-4; D is unresolved. This CDR3 contains 12 residues. Germline V CDR1 and CDR2: DFQATT, SNEGSKA (reference sequence). V was pared by 6 bases and J by 3 bases, with 8 bases between. Here the CDR3 reads CSARQPNEKLFF. The CDR3 bases are TGCAGTGCCAGACAACCTAATGAAAAACTGTTTTTT.

This chain links TRBV5-6 with TRBJ2-1; D is perhaps TRBD1 or TRBD2 (5 bases each). This CDR3 has 17 residues. V was shortened by 5 bases and J by 1 base, with 19 bases between the two germline ends. Germline-derived CDR1 and CDR2 are SGHDT and YYEEEE. DNA of the CDR3: TGTGCCAGCAGTACCCGTTTGGGGGTGTCGTCCTACAATGAGCAGTTCTTC. Amino acid sequence: CASSTRLGVSSYNEQFF. Full variable domain (missing parts from reference TRBV5-6 and TRBJ2-1): DAGVTQSPTHLIKTRGQQVTLRCSPKSGHDTVSWYQQALGQGPQFIFQYYEEEERQRGNFPDRFSGHQFPNYSSELNVNALLLGDSALYLCASSTRLGVSSYNEQFFGPGTRLTVL.

This rearrangement joins TRBV4-3 to TRBJ2-7, with D possibly matching TRBD2 (5 bases). There are 16 residues in the CDR3. Germline-derived CDR1 and CDR2 are LGHNA and YSLEER. With 4 bases removed from V and 0 bases from J, the gap between germline ends came to 16 bases. In nucleotides, the CDR3 is TGCGCCAGCAGCCCCCGTGAGGGTGCAGCCTCCTACGAGCAGTACTTC. Its protein is CASSPREGAASYEQYF.

This clonotype has only a few counts. This chain joins TRBV12-3 or TRBV12-4 and TRBJ2-5; tentatively, D is TRBD2 (7 bases). The CDR3 is 15 residues long. Trimming removed 5 bases from V and 1 base from J, with 14 bases in between. This chain's CDR3 is CASSPRGGVQETQYF. CDR3 nucleotides: TGTGCCAGCAGTCCCAGGGGAGGGGTCCAAGAGACCCAGTACTTC.

The chain combines TRBV6-5 with TRBJ1-1; the D is unclear. The CDR3 is 15 amino acids. CDR1 MNHEY and CDR2 SVGAGI come from the germline V gene. Trimming shortened V by 6 bases and J by 3 bases, and 17 bases separated the two germline ends. In DNA form, the CDR3 reads TGTGCCAGCAGACGACGGAATACTGGGGACACTGAAGCTTTCTTT. Amino acid sequence: CASRRRNTGDTEAFF.

This clonotype was picked up many times. The chain carries TRBV10-3 and TRBJ2-7; D is tentatively TRBD1 or TRBD2 (5 bases each). The CDR3 extends over 13 amino acids. The V gene's germline CDR1 is ENHRY and CDR2 SYGVKD. V lost 5 bases and J 6 bases, leaving 14 bases between the germline ends. The CDR3 protein is CAISRDESGEQYF. The CDR3 bases are TGTGCCATCAGTCGGGACGAGTCGGGCGAGCAGTACTTC.

This clonotype has more than one count but fewer than ten. The rearrangement links TRBV7-9 to TRBJ1-2; unclear D gene. The CDR3 covers 15 residues. In germline, CDR1 is SEHNR, CDR2 FQNEAQ (reference sequence). V dropped 6 bases and J dropped 0 bases, with 14 bases sitting between them. CDR3: CASSKTTEANYGYTF. As DNA, the CDR3 is TGTGCCAGCAGTAAAACGACGGAAGCTAACTATGGCTACACCTTC.

A note on this clonotype: Just one base apart from a much larger clone, this may be a read error. The chain recombines TRBV15 with TRBJ2-7; D uncertain. There are 18 residues in the CDR3. The germline V gene has CDR1 LNHNV and CDR2 YYDKDF (reference sequence). CDR3 in DNA: TGTGCCACCAGCAGAGATGGCGCCGGGCAATGGGCCTCCTACGAGCAGTGCTTC. Residues: CATSRDGAGQWASYEQCF.

This chain joins TRBV6-5 and TRBJ2-7; 8 bases align to TRBD1. This CDR3 comprises 15 residues. The V segment lost 2 bases and the J segment 3 bases; nucleotides outside the gene matches: 6. The germline V gene has CDR1 MNHEY and CDR2 SVGAGI. In nucleotides, the CDR3 is TGTGCCAGCAGTTACACGCAGGGGGCCTACTACGAGCAGTACTTC. Protein: CASSYTQGAYYEQYF.

V usage is TRBV7-2 and J usage is TRBJ2-1; D might be TRBD1 (6 bases). Trimming stripped 2 bases from V and 10 bases from J, with 15 bases between. CDR3 length: 14 residues. Germline V gene sequence: CDR1 SGHTA, CDR2 FQGNSA. DNA of the CDR3: TGTGCCAGCAGCTTAATAGGACAGCTCGGCGAGCAGTTCTTC. It encodes CASSLIGQLGEQFF.

The chain couples TRBV28 to TRBJ2-1; D is perhaps TRBD1 or TRBD2 (6 bases each). The CDR3 spans 14 residues. V was clipped by 11 bases and J by 10 bases, with 24 bases between them. Germline lookup yields CDR1 MDHEN and CDR2 SYDVKM. CDR3 residues: CAGTPSRGLAEQFF. The CDR3 DNA is TGTGCCGGCACCCCCTCCCGGGGGCTTGCGGAGCAGTTCTTC.

The sample holds many counts of this clonotype. The chain links TRBV12-3 or TRBV12-4 to TRBJ2-5; 7 bases match TRBD2. This CDR3 contains 15 residues. V shed 3 bases, J shed 7 bases, and the junction held 11 bases outside the gene matches. CDR3 amino acids: CASSFKGGSVGTQYF. The CDR3 nucleotides read TGTGCCAGCAGTTTTAAGGGCGGGAGCGTCGGGACCCAGTACTTC.

This clonotype has just one count. The chain joins TRBV29-1 to TRBJ1-1, with 7 bases that match TRBD1. The CDR3 spans 12 residues. The V gene end was trimmed by 6 bases and the J gene end by 7 bases; junction bases not matched to a gene: 8. Germline CDR1 is SQVTM and CDR2 is ANQGSEA. In nucleotides, the CDR3 is TGCAGCGTCGACAGGGAGCGCCGTGAAGCTTTCTTT. This gives the protein CSVDRERREAFF.

This clonotype was seen ten or more times. The chain is built from TRBV20-1 and TRBJ2-5; 7 nucleotides line up with TRBD1. V shed 5 bases and J 1 base; nucleotides not matched to a gene: 7. Germline loops: CDR1 DFQATT, CDR2 SNEGSKA (reference sequence). The length of the CDR3 is 14 residues. The chain's CDR3 is CSAPPGQTQETQYF. The DNA for the CDR3 is TGCAGTGCTCCGCCGGGACAGACCCAAGAGACCCAGTACTTC.

This clonotype was picked up many times. This rearrangement joins TRBV29-1 to TRBJ1-2; D gene uncertain. CDR3 size: 11 residues. From germline, CDR1 is SQVTM and CDR2 ANQGSEA. V gave up 4 bases and J gave up 6 bases, with 9 bases separating them. The CDR3 nucleotides read TGCAGCGTTGCGGATCGGGATGGCTACACCTTC. Translating gives CSVADRDGYTF.

This clonotype was seen more than once but under ten times. This sequence joins TRBV30 and TRBJ2-6, with D perhaps matching TRBD1 (6 bases). The V gene lost 3 bases and the J gene lost 0 bases, with 15 bases spanning the gap. In germline, CDR1 is GTSNPN, CDR2 SVGIG (reference sequence). The CDR3 is made up of 17 amino acids. The CDR3 is CAWRPGVWNSGANVLTF. CDR3 sequence (DNA): TGTGCCTGGAGACCAGGGGTCTGGAACTCTGGGGCCAACGTCCTGACTTTC. The complete variable domain, with remaining parts taken from reference TRBV30 and TRBJ2-6, reads SQTIHQWPATLVQPVGSPLSLECTVEGTSNPNLYWYRQAAGRGLQLLFYSVGIGQISSEVPQNLSASRPQDRQFILSSKKLLLSDSGFYLCAWRPGVWNSGANVLTFGAGSRLTVL.

This chain uses TRBV7-9 with TRBJ2-5, with 8 bases identical to TRBD2. V lost 5 bases to trimming and J lost 11 bases; unmatched junction nucleotides: 19. CDR1 is SEHNR, CDR2 FQNEAQ, per germline (reference sequence). CDR3 length: 16 amino acids. CDR3 region: CASSRRGGLGRYEQYF. In nucleotides, the CDR3 is TGTGCCAGCAGCCGACGGGGGGGACTAGGAAGGTATGAGCAGTACTTC.

This clonotype turned up a few times. This chain connects TRBV28 to TRBJ1-5; tentative D call: TRBD1 (5 bases). This CDR3 has 16 residues. Germline values: CDR1 MDHEN, CDR2 SYDVKM. Trimming took off 6 bases at V and 2 bases at J, with 17 bases between the two ends. CDR3 DNA: TGTGCCAGCAGCTCTTCGGGGGGGATACGCAATCAGCCCCAGCATTTT. This codes for CASSSSGGIRNQPQHF.

This clonotype was picked up many times. This chain links TRBV10-3 with TRBJ2-7, with TRBD2 identical over 14 bases. CDR1 is ENHRY, CDR2 SYGVKD, per germline. The CDR3 is 15 amino acids. V gave up 6 bases and J gave up 5 bases; unmatched junction bases: 6. The CDR3 region has the DNA TGTGCCATCAGGGGGGGACTAGCGGGAGTCGACGAGCAGTACTTC. Its protein is CAIRGGLAGVDEQYF.

With respect to this clonotype: The junction departs from germline at one end; a sequencing error may be responsible. The chain couples TRBV13 to TRBJ1-1, with 7 positions matching TRBD1. Germline CDR1 reads PRHDT; CDR2 reads FYEKMQ (reference sequence). The CDR3 is made up of 15 amino acids. The CDR3 spells CVSSRTGARGTEAFF. For the CDR3, the DNA is TGTGTCAGCAGTCGTACAGGGGCACGAGGCACTGAAGCTTTCTTT.